These T cell receptor beta chains were read from a single sample in a study of molecular identifiers for immune sequencing clone quantification. MiXCR, run by TCRdb on the PCR reads, gives a single entry per CDR3 protein. The repertoire holds more than 450,000 distinct CDR3 sequences, with under 30% as singletons. The sequenced sample was naive CD8+ T cells from blood, with Jurkat cell RNA spiked in. The receptors were gathered from a human donor in good health. Some libraries in this study had Jurkat cell RNA spiked in. CDR3s include the opening cysteine and the closing phenylalanine or tryptophan.

j_call cdr3_length v_call cdr3_aa
TRBJ2-1 17 TRBV19 CASSISHGTRQYNEQFF
TRBJ2-7 14 TRBV19 CAATRDRDTYEQYF
TRBJ1-4 12 TRBV4-1 CASSHVQGGLFF
TRBJ2-7 15 TRBV14 CASSPLWTGNYEQYF
TRBJ1-1 15 TRBV7-9 CASSLGQGTNTEAFF
TRBJ1-6 14 TRBV4-3 CASSQEDARSPLHF
TRBJ2-7 14 TRBV27 CASSFQGEPYEQYF
TRBJ2-4 17 TRBV5-6 CASSLVPGQGLVNIQYF
TRBJ2-1 13 TRBV7-2 CASSLIDYNEQFF
TRBJ1-1 15 TRBV7-9 CASSLVGRGATEAFF
TRBJ1-1 12 TRBV28 CASSHDQQRAFF
TRBJ2-7 14 TRBV7-9 CASSARDRSYEQYF
TRBJ1-1 13 TRBV6-2/TRBV6-3 CASSDKLNTDAFF
TRBJ1-3 15 TRBV29-1 CSVEDFRETGNTIYF
TRBJ2-7 15 TRBV20-1 CSARDQGGGPYEQYF
TRBJ2-3 15 TRBV10-1 CASRRTSGQHRYAVF
TRBJ1-4 18 TRBV7-8 CASSLISGTMATNEKLFF
TRBJ2-5 16 TRBV4-1 CASSQQRGASQETQYF
TRBJ2-7 16 TRBV7-2 CASSLIRAGGVDEQYF
TRBJ2-6 19 TRBV7-9 CASSLTMFSDTSGANVLTF
TRBJ1-2 11 TRBV3-1 CASSRDGGYTF
TRBJ1-2 13 TRBV4-3 CASSQDQVYGYTF
TRBJ1-1 13 TRBV7-2 CASSPGQNAEAFF
TRBJ2-4 16 TRBV27 CASSSTTGGARNIQYF
TRBJ1-1 17 TRBV19 CASSSLPGQTITTEAFF
TRBJ1-6 16 TRBV7-8 CASSADVMSGGSPLHF
TRBJ2-7 15 TRBV4-2 CASSQQEGPGDEQYF
TRBJ2-2 16 TRBV6-5 CASSRRDSANTGELFF
TRBJ2-7 15 TRBV5-5 CASSEHRDSFYEQYF
TRBJ1-3 15 TRBV7-2 CASSLDDVKGNTIYF
TRBJ2-7 15 TRBV21-1 CASSSGQGDFYEQYF
TRBJ2-1 13 TRBV5-4 CASSPGWGNEQFF
TRBJ2-3 14 TRBV2 CASSEARWRDTQYF
TRBJ2-7 17 TRBV28 CASSLLPFKRSSYEQYF
TRBJ2-7 13 TRBV7-6 CASSFSGGGEQYF
TRBJ2-5 15 TRBV20-1 CSARPFPSGVETQYF
TRBJ1-6 17 TRBV4-1 CASSWDRLSSYNSPLHF
TRBJ1-1 12 TRBV11-1 CASSSGTYTAFF
TRBJ2-4 13 TRBV28 CASTSQNKNIQYF
TRBJ1-5 14 TRBV6-2/TRBV6-3 CASGNPGGGQPQHF
TRBJ1-1 12 TRBV6-5 CASSYLGGFAFF
TRBJ2-7 16 TRBV27 CASSQVLPSGMYEQYF
TRBJ1-6 14 TRBV5-5 CASSFWGNNSPPHF
TRBJ2-2 17 TRBV4-3 CASSQDWSGRASGELFF
TRBJ2-6 15 TRBV5-4 CASSLASSGANVLTF
TRBJ1-5 13 TRBV27 CASSFRGDQPQHF